The 25 T cell receptor beta chains below all came from one sample that was sequenced in a study of PD-1 blockade in classical Hodgkin lymphoma. The time point here: cycle 4 day 1 (C4D1), after more than five weeks of nivolumab. Relapse was seen in all patients after autologous stem cell transplantation, and brentuximab vedotin exposure was variable. Profiled with immunoSEQ multiplex PCR; TCRdb holds only in-frame clones, not every one. The table has roughly 96,000 clones, approximately 94% seen once. The sample was peripheral blood mononuclear cells (PBMCs), taken before the fourth cycle of nivolumab. Receptors were obtained from a human donor with classical Hodgkin lymphoma.

This clone was picked up one time. DNA of the CDR3: TGTGCCAGCAGCGTAGGCGCAAAAGAGACCCAGTACTTC. Amino acids: CASSVGAKETQYF. The chain combines TRBV9 with TRBJ2-5; D gene uncertain. Germline lookup yields CDR1 SGDLS and CDR2 YYNGEE. There are 13 residues in the CDR3. The V gene lost 0 bases and the J gene lost 3 bases, with 6 bases spanning the gap. The whole variable domain, filled in from reference TRBV9 and TRBJ2-5, reads DSGVTQTPKHLITATGQRVTLRCSPRSGDLSVYWYQQSLDQGLQFLIQYYNGEERAKGNILERFSAQQFPDLHSELNLSSLELGDSALYFCASSVGAKETQYFGPGTRLLVL.

Turning to this clone: The DNA is omitted, as the CDR3 cannot be located on it reliably, and the CDR3 follows TCRdb's listing. The chain couples TRBV5-1 to TRBJ2-5; TRBD1 is taken as the D call from the table, unchecked against the DNA. Germline V gene lookup returns CDR1 SGHRS and CDR2 YFSETQ. The CDR3 comprises 16 residues, both ends counted. CDR3: CASYPGGQFFGETQYF.

The J gene is TRBJ2-7, the V gene TRBV9; 7 bases map to TRBD1. The CDR3 consists of 15 residues. V lost 0 bases and J lost 2; bases outside the gene matches: 5. Germline CDR1 and CDR2: SGDLS and YYNGEE. The CDR3 coding sequence is TGTGCCAGCAGCGTAGGAGGGGGCAATCCCTACGAGCAGTACTTC. As protein: CASSVGGGNPYEQYF. The full variable domain, its missing parts supplied by reference TRBV9 and TRBJ2-7, is DSGVTQTPKHLITATGQRVTLRCSPRSGDLSVYWYQQSLDQGLQFLIQYYNGEERAKGNILERFSAQQFPDLHSELNLSSLELGDSALYFCASSVGGGNPYEQYFGPGTRLTVT.

CDR3 nucleotide sequence: TGCGCCAGCAGCCCCTCCCCGGGTGGGGCCAAAAACATTCAGTACTTC. It specifies CASSPSPGGAKNIQYF. The chain combines TRBV5-1 with TRBJ2-4; D is ambiguous. CDR3 length: 16 residues. Germline CDR1 reads SGHRS; CDR2 reads YFSETQ. V dropped 4 bases and J dropped 1 base, with 15 bases sitting between them. Filled out from reference TRBV5-1 and TRBJ2-4, the complete variable domain reads KAGVTQTPRYLIKTRGQQVTLSCSPISGHRSVSWYQQTPGQGLQFLFEYFSETQRNKGNFPGRFSGRQFSNSRSEMNVSTLELGDSALYLCASSPSPGGAKNIQYFGAGTRLSVL.

The rearrangement joins TRBV6-4 to TRBJ2-1; 9 bases map to TRBD2. The CDR3 covers 15 residues. Per the germline V gene, CDR1 is MRHNA and CDR2 is SNTAGT. V was pared by 4 bases and J by 2 bases, with 3 bases of the junction left unmatched. The CDR3 sequence is CASSVLAGAYNEQFF. CDR3 nucleotide sequence: TGTGCCAGCAGTGTATTAGCGGGGGCCTACAATGAGCAGTTCTTC.

This chain joins TRBV19 and TRBJ2-2; D is possibly TRBD1 or TRBD2 (5 bases each). There are 16 residues in the CDR3. Trimming removed 4 bases from V and 5 bases from J, with 17 bases in between. Germline V gene data show CDR1 as LNHDA and CDR2 as SQIVND (reference sequence). The CDR3 DNA follows: TGTGCCAGTAGTACCCGGGGACCAAGAGGGACCGGGGAGCTGTTTTTT. Its protein product is CASSTRGPRGTGELFF.

The chain links TRBV5-4 to TRBJ2-7; TRBD2 is a possible D gene (5 bases). In germline, CDR1 is SGHNT, CDR2 YYREEE (reference sequence). With 2 bases removed from V and 0 bases from J, the gap between germline ends came to 12 bases. The CDR3 has 15 amino acids. The CDR3 here is CASSFSDTDSYEQYF. In nucleotides, the CDR3 is TGTGCCAGCAGCTTTAGCGATACGGACTCCTACGAGCAGTACTTC.

CDR3 sequence (DNA): TGTGCCAGCAGCACGACGGGACAGGGGTACGCTGAGCAGTTCTTC. Amino acid sequence: CASSTTGQGYAEQFF. This chain joins TRBV9 and TRBJ2-1; 10 bases are a match to TRBD1. The CDR3 spans 15 residues. In germline, CDR1 is SGDLS, CDR2 YYNGEE. V was clipped by 4 bases and J by 9 bases; unmatched bases: 10.

The chain couples TRBV19 to TRBJ1-6; D possibly corresponds to TRBD1 (5 bases). V was pared by 0 bases and J by 8 bases, with 14 bases between. This CDR3 is 16 amino acids long. Germline CDR1 is LNHDA and CDR2 is SQIVND (reference sequence). CDR3 sequence (DNA): TGTGCCAGTAGTATAGAAGGGGCGGCAGCATATTCACCCCTCCACTTT. This encodes CASSIEGAAAYSPLHF.

V and J are TRBV27 and TRBJ1-2; D unresolved. The CDR3 length is 15 residues. Trimming took off 4 bases at V and 4 bases at J, with 16 bases between the two ends. Germline CDR1 is MNHEY and CDR2 is SMNVEV (reference sequence). Written as DNA, the CDR3 is TGTGCCAGCAGTTCCAGCCCTGGGTCCTTCTATGGCTACACCTTC. Its translation is CASSSSPGSFYGYTF.

This clone has only a few counts. The V and J genes are TRBV18 and TRBJ2-7, with 9 positions matching TRBD1. This CDR3 is 14 amino acids long. Trimming cost V 4 bases and J 4 bases; bases outside gene matches: 5. Germline V gives CDR1 KGHSH, CDR2 LQKENI. The chain's CDR3 is CASSRRTGAYEQYF. In DNA form, the CDR3 reads TGTGCCAGCTCACGACGGACAGGGGCTTACGAGCAGTACTTC.

The V call is TRBV25-1, the J call TRBJ2-1, with TRBD2 matching over 8 bases. The germline V gene encodes CDR1 MGHDK and CDR2 SYGVNS. CDR3 size: 14 residues. With V trimmed by 7 bases and J by 8 bases, 10 bases remained unmatched. The DNA of the CDR3 is TGTGCCAGCAAGGGAGCGGGAGTCGTCGATGAGCAGTTCTTC. This translates into CASKGAGVVDEQFF.

V usage is TRBV4-2 and J usage is TRBJ1-2; a possible D gene is TRBD1 (5 bases). V was clipped by 5 bases and J by 2 bases, with 18 bases between them. The CDR3 is made up of 16 amino acids. Per germline, CDR1 LGHNA and CDR2 YNFKEQ. The CDR3 DNA sequence: TGTGCCAGCAGCTCCCTGGGGGAATATACAAACTATGGCTACACCTTC. Translating gives CASSSLGEYTNYGYTF.

V usage is TRBV6-1 and J usage is TRBJ2-2; tentative D call: TRBD1 (5 bases). Per the germline V gene, CDR1 is MNHNS and CDR2 is SASEGT. V lost 1 base, J lost 4 bases, and 7 bases lay in between. This CDR3 region has 14 residues. CDR3 sequence (DNA): TGTGCCAGCAGTGAAGTACAGGTCACCGGGGAGCTGTTTTTT. Translation: CASSEVQVTGELFF.

The chain combines TRBV15 with TRBJ2-5; 8 nucleotides match TRBD2. The germline gives CDR1 LNHNV, CDR2 YYDKDF (reference sequence). Losses at the gene ends were 1 base for V and 2 bases for J; bases not matched to a gene: 3. The CDR3 is 15 amino acids. In DNA form, the CDR3 reads TGTGCCACCAGCAGAGTACCGGGGGGGCAAGAGACCCAGTACTTC. Protein sequence: CATSRVPGGQETQYF.

The rearrangement uses TRBV27 and TRBJ1-5; maybe TRBD1 (5 bases). V lost 3 bases, J lost 4 bases, and 10 bases lay in between. The CDR3 sequence is 14 residues long. Germline lookup yields CDR1 MNHEY and CDR2 SMNVEV (reference sequence). DNA for the CDR3: TGTGCCAGCAGTTTGTCAGGGTATAATCAGCCCCAGCATTTT. It yields the protein CASSLSGYNQPQHF.

J is TRBJ2-1 and V is TRBV5-6; unclear D gene. The CDR3 consists of 18 residues. The V and J ends lost 3 bases and 5 bases respectively, with 24 bases between them. Germline V gene data show CDR1 as SGHDT and CDR2 as YYEEEE. Written as DNA, the CDR3 is TGTGCCAGCAGCTCCGAGGTTTTCGGGCGGCGAAGGGACAATGAGCAGTTCTTC. Translating it yields CASSSEVFGRRRDNEQFF.

As to this clone: One end of the junction is discordant with germline, which a read error may explain. This chain connects TRBV20-1 to TRBJ2-7, with 14 bases matching TRBD2. From germline, CDR1 is DFQATT and CDR2 SNEGSKA (reference sequence). The CDR3 has 11 amino acids. CDR3 nucleotides: TGCAGTGCTAGGACTAGCGGGAGGGCCCCTTTC. Translated: CSARTSGRAPF.

This CDR3 is CASRWPENEKLFF. In nucleotides, the CDR3 is TGTGCCAGCCGTTGGCCGGAGAATGAAAAACTGTTTTTT. V usage is TRBV6-1 and J usage is TRBJ1-4; no reliable D call. The V and J ends lost 8 bases and 5 bases respectively, with 12 bases between them. Per germline, CDR1 MNHNS and CDR2 SASEGT. The CDR3 contains 13 residues.

The chain couples TRBV2 to TRBJ1-1, with a tentative D call TRBD1 (5 bases). V was cut by 10 bases and J by 2 bases, with 26 bases left in between. This CDR3 has 17 residues. CDR1 and CDR2 from the germline V gene are SNHLY and FYNNEI. The CDR3, as DNA: TGTGCCACTCCCTCGGGCTCCTTGCTGGGGGTAAACACTGAAGCTTTCTTT. This translates into CATPSGSLLGVNTEAFF.

The gene calls are TRBV27 and TRBJ2-2, with TRBD1 matching over 9 bases. The V gene's germline CDR1 is MNHEY and CDR2 SMNVEV (reference sequence). The CDR3 has 19 amino acids. The junction had 19 bases not matched to a gene; V was cut back by 6 bases and J by 5 bases. This CDR3 reads CASRPTTGGALFITGELFF. As DNA, the CDR3 is TGTGCCAGCAGACCGACTACAGGGGGCGCGTTGTTTATAACCGGGGAGCTGTTTTTT.

The V call is TRBV29-1, the J call TRBJ2-7; TRBD2 is a possible D gene (6 bases). The CDR3 is made up of 14 amino acids. Trimming left V 7 bases short and J 1 base short, with 17 bases between. CDR1 and CDR2 from the germline V gene are SQVTM and ANQGSEA. DNA of the CDR3: TGCAGCGCCCGGCGGGCTAGCGATTCCTACGAGCAGTACTTC. It yields the protein CSARRASDSYEQYF.

Only a few counts were recorded for this clone. The chain recombines TRBV7-3 with TRBJ2-1; 7 bases are a match to TRBD2. CDR3 length: 16 residues. Germline lookup yields CDR1 SGHTA and CDR2 FQGTGA. The ends lost 4 bases at V and 2 bases at J; junction bases unmatched: 8. CDR3 sequence: CASSSPAGVTYNEQFF. The CDR3 nucleotides read TGTGCCAGCAGCTCCCCGGCGGGAGTTACCTACAATGAGCAGTTCTTC.

This chain links TRBV2 with TRBJ2-7, with 8 nucleotides matching TRBD1. V gave up 1 base and J gave up 4 bases; unmatched junction bases: 3. Looked up from germline, CDR1 is SNHLY and CDR2 is FYNNEI. The CDR3 is 14 amino acids. DNA for the CDR3: TGTGCCAGCAGTGAAGTTGGACAGGGATACGAGCAGTACTTC. Protein sequence: CASSEVGQGYEQYF. Full variable domain (missing parts from reference TRBV2 and TRBJ2-7): EPEVTQTPSHQVTQMGQEVILRCVPISNHLYFYWYRQILGQKVEFLVSFYNNEISEKSEIFDDQFSVERPDGSNFTLKIRSTKLEDSAMYFCASSEVGQGYEQYFGPGTRLTVT.

The rearrangement uses TRBV28 and TRBJ1-5; D is ambiguous. The CDR3 is 13 residues long. V was cut by 2 bases and J by 7 bases, with 9 bases left in between. Germline V gives CDR1 MDHEN, CDR2 SYDVKM. The DNA of the CDR3 is TGTGCCAGCAGTTTAATAGGGCGGCAGCCCCAGCATTTT. Translated: CASSLIGRQPQHF.